Given below is one TCR beta chain in context. The sample originates from a study of blood T cell repertoires in COVID-19. Study-level information: Samples of COVID-19 (acute and convalescent) were obtained from the United States, Italy and Spain. T cells, B-cell-depleted T cells, or PBMCs provided the cDNA or gDNA that served as material.

In the authors' workflow: From reference gene primer amplification, estimates of nucleated cell counts were derived. Assay used: immunoSEQ multiplex PCR; TCRdb lists only in-frame clones, some missing. V and J calls and clone size are as listed in that table; D and trimming were resolved from the DNA. In the table there are roughly 290,000 clones, 75% to 90% of which are singletons. CDR1 and CDR2 from the germline V gene are LNHDA and SQIVND (reference sequence). CDR3 size: 17 residues. With V trimmed by 6 bases and J by 4 bases, 16 bases remained unmatched. V usage is TRBV19 and J usage is TRBJ2-3; 7 positions match TRBD2. The receptor's source is a man aged 25-45 years with acute or convalescent COVID-19. The specimen sequenced was peripheral blood. CDR3: CASSKSGAGRGADTQYF. In DNA form, the CDR3 reads TGTGCCAGTAGCAAATCGGGAGCGGGGCGGGGCGCAGATACGCAGTATTTT.